This T cell receptor (beta chain) was obtained from a study of vaccination and CD4 T cells after COVID-19. Study results and limitations: Looking at convalescent patients, a median around 83% of reactive clones were present only post-vaccination.

The treatment: roughly 11-day PBMC culture with coronavirus spike peptide pools or control peptides (ViraFEST assay). This clonotype was recorded once. The antigen remains unidentified. The study sequenced cultured CD4+ T cell DNA using the Oncomine TCR Beta short-read assay. TCRdb processed the PCR reads anew with MiXCR; each CDR3 protein has one entry. The table shows some 13,000 distinct CDR3 sequences, with around 50% occurring only once. The CDR3 length is 16 residues. V lost 3 bases and J lost 5; bases outside the gene matches: 9. CDR1 is SGHAT and CDR2 is FQNNGV in the germline V gene. The TCR comes from a human donor who had recovered from COVID-19. The chain combines TRBV11-2 with TRBJ1-4, with 7 bases aligning to TRBD1. Sequenced material: CD4+ T cells from blood, cultured in vitro. CDR3 DNA sequence: TGTGCCAGCAGCTTTTCCGCTCAGGACAGGAATGAAAAACTGTTTTTT. Its translation: CASSFSAQDRNEKLFF.